These 21 T cell receptor beta chains were sequenced from one sample in a study of blood T cell repertoires in COVID-19. Sequenced by immunoSEQ multiplex PCR; TCRdb stores in-frame clones only, minus some. The table shows around 140,000 clones, with about 89% occurring only once. Sequencing was done on a sample of peripheral blood. The receptors originated from a man aged 55 to 70 with active or convalescent COVID-19.

V usage is TRBV5-4 and J usage is TRBJ2-7; D is possibly TRBD2 (6 bases). Trimming removed 4 bases at V and 3 bases at J, with 14 bases between. Germline CDR1 SGHNT, CDR2 YYREEE (reference sequence). The CDR3 is 14 amino acids. CDR3 nucleotides: TGTGCCAGCAGCCCGGGACTCGCAAACTACGAGCAGTACTTC. Amino acids: CASSPGLANYEQYF.

The chain employs TRBV6-6 and TRBJ1-2; 9 bases line up with TRBD1. J lost 8 bases, V lost 5 bases, and 6 bases had no gene match. Germline CDR1 is MNHNY and CDR2 is SVGAGI (reference sequence). The CDR3 consists of 13 residues. The CDR3 sequence is CASSQGQGGGYTF. The CDR3 DNA sequence: TGTGCCAGCAGTCAGGGACAGGGTGGGGGCTACACCTTC.

V is TRBV10-3 and J is TRBJ1-2; perhaps TRBD1 as D (6 bases). The CDR3 consists of 15 residues. V lost 2 bases and J 2 bases, leaving 12 bases between the germline ends. Germline values: CDR1 ENHRY, CDR2 SYGVKD. Here the CDR3 reads CAISELGGGNYGYTF. CDR3 in DNA: TGTGCCATCAGTGAGCTAGGGGGGGGCAACTATGGCTACACCTTC.

The chain couples TRBV28 to TRBJ1-2; 12 bases map to TRBD1. The CDR3 totals 17 residues. Germline CDR1 reads MDHEN; CDR2 reads SYDVKM. J was trimmed by 7 bases and V by 5 bases; bases with no gene match: 14. Here the CDR3 DNA reads TGTGCCAGCAGTGCTGGGGGACAGGGGGCGTTATTGACTGGCTACACCTTC. This translates into CASSAGGQGALLTGYTF.

The rearrangement joins TRBV28 to TRBJ1-2, with D possibly being TRBD1 (6 bases). Trimming pared 7 bases from V and 1 base from J, leaving 16 bases between. The germline CDR1 and CDR2 sequences are MDHEN and SYDVKM. This CDR3 has 15 residues. The CDR3 loop reads CASITGQSRNYGYTF. The DNA for the CDR3 is TGTGCCAGCATTACAGGACAGTCCCGTAACTATGGCTACACCTTC.

This chain joins TRBV5-5 and TRBJ2-2, with TRBD1 matching over 7 bases. Germline CDR1 reads SGHKS; CDR2 reads YYEKEE (reference sequence). Germline trimming cut 4 bases from V and 0 bases from J; bases unmatched to any gene: 3. This CDR3 has 15 residues. The CDR3: CASSRQGTNTGELFF. CDR3 DNA sequence: TGTGCCAGCAGCAGACAGGGTACGAACACCGGGGAGCTGTTTTTT.

The CDR3 protein is CASSSGQLMNTQYF. Written as DNA, the CDR3 is TGCGCCAGCAGCTCGGGACAGTTGATGAATACGCAGTATTTT. The chain recombines TRBV4-3 with TRBJ2-3; 7 positions agree with TRBD1. This CDR3 spans 14 amino acids. V dropped 5 bases and J dropped 7; count of bases not matched to a gene: 9. Germline-derived CDR1 and CDR2 are LGHNA and YSLEER.

This chain uses TRBV2 with TRBJ1-6, with TRBD1 as a possible D gene (5 bases). From germline, CDR1 is SNHLY and CDR2 FYNNEI. Trimming removed 4 bases at V and 9 bases at J, with 13 bases between. CDR3 length: 14 residues. CDR3 nucleotide sequence: TGTGCCAGCAGTGTTTTAGGGGCCGGTTCACCCCTCCACTTT. Its protein product is CASSVLGAGSPLHF.

The CDR3 nucleotides read TGTGCCAGTAGTATTAGTGAGAACACCGGGGAGCTGTTTTTT. Translation: CASSISENTGELFF. The chain joins TRBV19 to TRBJ2-2; D call uncertain. This CDR3 contains 14 residues. V lost 3 bases and J lost 1, with 6 bases in between. Germline CDR1 reads LNHDA; CDR2 reads SQIVND (reference sequence).

In this sample, this clone turned up once. This chain links TRBV11-2 with TRBJ1-2; perhaps TRBD1 as D (5 bases). V lost 1 base, J lost 4 bases, and 10 bases lay in between. This CDR3 has 14 amino acids. Looked up from germline, CDR1 is SGHAT and CDR2 is FQNNGV. The CDR3 reads CASSLVSGVYGYTF. The CDR3 DNA follows: TGTGCCAGCAGCTTAGTTTCGGGGGTCTATGGCTACACCTTC.

DNA of the CDR3: TGTGCCAGCAGCCAAGGAAGAGGGCAGTACTTC. It yields the protein CASSQGRGQYF. The V and J genes are TRBV3-1 (or the pseudogene TRBV3-2) and TRBJ2-7; D unclear. CDR3 length: 11 residues. Trimming took off 1 base at V and 9 bases at J, with 7 bases between the two ends. CDR1 is LGHDT, CDR2 YNNKEL, per germline (reference sequence).

Written as DNA, the CDR3 is TGTGCCAGCAGTGAAGCTGGAACAGGGGGCGTGAAGACCCAGTACTTC. It specifies CASSEAGTGGVKTQYF. The genes are TRBV2 and TRBJ2-5; 9 nucleotides line up with TRBD1. CDR3 length: 16 residues. Germline assignment: CDR1 SNHLY and CDR2 FYNNEI. V lost 0 bases and J lost 6; bases outside the gene matches: 8.

The chain uses TRBV9 and TRBJ1-2; TRBD1 matches 12 bases. Germline V gene sequence: CDR1 SGDLS, CDR2 YYNGEE. The J segment lost 2 bases and the V segment lost 5 bases, leaving 4 bases of the junction unmatched. The CDR3 contains 15 residues. The CDR3, as DNA: TGTGCCAGCAGTGCTGGGACAGGGGGCAACTATGGCTACACCTTC. It translates to CASSAGTGGNYGYTF. Full variable domain (missing parts from reference TRBV9 and TRBJ1-2): DSGVTQTPKHLITATGQRVTLRCSPRSGDLSVYWYQQSLDQGLQFLIQYYNGEERAKGNILERFSAQQFPDLHSELNLSSLELGDSALYFCASSAGTGGNYGYTFGSGTRLTVV.

The rearrangement uses TRBV5-6 and TRBJ2-7; 9 bases line up with TRBD1. CDR1 is SGHDT, CDR2 YYEEEE, per germline. This CDR3 comprises 16 residues. J lost 0 bases, V lost 4 bases, and 8 bases had no gene match. The CDR3 sequence is CASSPYGQGISYEQYF. CDR3 nucleotides: TGTGCCAGCAGCCCCTACGGACAGGGGATCTCCTACGAGCAGTACTTC.

V is TRBV5-8 and J is TRBJ2-1, with 11 positions matching TRBD2. The trim removed 1 base at V and 7 bases at J, leaving 4 bases unmatched. The V gene's germline CDR1 is SGHTS and CDR2 YDEGEE. This CDR3 has 15 residues. CDR3: CASSLSSGRLNEQFF. The CDR3 DNA reads TGTGCCAGCAGCTTGTCTAGCGGGAGGTTAAATGAGCAGTTCTTC.

The rearrangement uses TRBV5-5 and TRBJ1-1; no firm D call. CDR3 length: 13 amino acids. Trimming pared 1 base from V and 2 bases from J, leaving 6 bases between. Germline-derived CDR1 and CDR2 are SGHKS and YYEKEE (reference sequence). The CDR3 nucleotides are TGTGCCAGCAGCTTGCAAAGCAACACTGAAGCTTTCTTT. The encoded protein is CASSLQSNTEAFF.

The CDR3 sequence: CATSRDTGNYGYTF. CDR3 sequence (DNA): TGTGCCACCAGCAGAGATACAGGGAACTATGGCTACACCTTC. The rearrangement joins TRBV15 to TRBJ1-2; possibly TRBD1 for D (6 bases). The V end lost 0 bases, the J end lost 2 bases, and 7 bases lay between the germline ends. Germline CDR1 LNHNV, CDR2 YYDKDF (reference sequence). The CDR3 is 14 amino acids.

V usage is TRBV23-1 and J usage is TRBJ2-3, with no clear D. TRBV23-1 is marked as an open reading frame, function uncertain. The CDR3 loop spans 13 amino acids. The V gene lost 2 bases and the J gene lost 1 base, with 4 bases spanning the gap. DNA for the CDR3: TGCGCCAGCAGTCAAGGGCGCACAGATACGCAGTATTTT. Translating it yields CASSQGRTDTQYF.

In nucleotides, the CDR3 is TGTGCCTGGGGCACTGGAGGAAATTCACCCCTCCACTTT. Residues: CAWGTGGNSPLHF. The chain joins TRBV30 to TRBJ1-6; no definite D call. The CDR3 sequence is 13 residues long. Per germline, CDR1 GTSNPN and CDR2 SVGIG (reference sequence). Deletions cut 5 bases from V and 7 bases from J, with 12 bases between.

As regards this clone: A junction boundary mismatches the germline segment, possibly from a read error. The J gene is TRBJ1-3, the V gene TRBV30, with 7 nucleotides matching TRBD1. CDR3 length: 12 amino acids. From germline, CDR1 is GTSNPN and CDR2 SVGIG (reference sequence). The CDR3 loop reads CAWSPGPGQPNF. CDR3 DNA: TGTGCCTGGAGTCCAGGTCCGGGACAGCCTAATTTT.

The V and J genes are TRBV24-1 and TRBJ2-4; D might be TRBD1 (7 bases). V lost 1 base, J lost 0 bases, and 18 bases lay in between. The CDR3 loop spans 19 amino acids. CDR1 and CDR2 from the germline V gene are KGHDR and SFDVKD. CDR3 bases: TGTGCCACCAGTGATTTCTGGCAGGGGGGACCACTAGCCAAAAACATTCAGTACTTC. This sequence encodes CATSDFWQGGPLAKNIQYF.